Listed here are 22 T cell receptor beta chains from one sample, sequenced in a study of tumor-infiltrating lymphocytes in primary liver carcinoma. Germline DNA was also extracted, with blood RNA taken from unsorted whole blood. TCR beta cDNA came from roughly 0.45 ug total RNA, primed with a constant-region primer. What produced the TCR beta libraries was three nested multiplex PCR rounds using slightly modified ARM-PCR. The first two PCR rounds used TRBV1-TRBV30 forward primers with a C-beta reverse primer, 9 to 11 cycles each. TCRdb fed the multiplex PCR reads into MiXCR, producing one record per CDR3 protein. Among a few hundred thousand distinct CDR3 sequences listed, around three fifths were seen once. Sequencing input: peripheral blood. Receptor source: a woman aged 25 to 39 with primary liver carcinoma and hepatitis B virus infection.

A note on this clonotype: An end of the junction differs from the germline gene, which may be a read error. The genes are TRBV7-9 and TRBJ2-2, with D perhaps TRBD2 (5 bases). The CDR3 has 14 residues. Germline CDR1 reads SEHNR; CDR2 reads FQNEAQ (reference sequence). CDR3 amino acids: CASSIAAAPGEPFF. The CDR3 DNA reads TGTGCCAGCAGCATAGCAGCGGCCCCCGGGGAGCCGTTTTTT.

This clonotype was counted once. In this CDR3 the conserved last residue, phenylalanine or tryptophan, is missing, so a read error is likely. The gene calls are TRBV11-2 and TRBJ1-4; D unresolved. V was pared by 7 bases and J by 4 bases, with 13 bases between. The CDR3 is made up of 14 amino acids. The germline V gene has CDR1 SGHAT and CDR2 FQNNGV. CDR3 nucleotide sequence: TGTGCCAGCAACCCCGGACTGATTAATGAAAAACTGTTTTCT. It is translated as CASNPGLINEKLFS.

The V and J genes are TRBV12-3 or TRBV12-4 and TRBJ1-5, with unresolved D. Trimming removed 4 bases at V and 7 bases at J, with 14 bases between. The length of the CDR3 is 14 residues. Here the CDR3 DNA reads TGTGCCAGCAGTTCGTCACCAAGAGGCCAGCCCCAGCATTTT. This sequence encodes CASSSSPRGQPQHF.

This clonotype showed up many times. This chain connects TRBV6-6 to TRBJ2-3, with 11 bases that match TRBD1. Germline values: CDR1 MNHNY, CDR2 SVGAGI (reference sequence). This CDR3 spans 16 amino acids. J lost 5 bases, V lost 5 bases, and 9 bases had no gene match. The CDR3 here is CASSRRGQGVKDTQYF. The CDR3 DNA is TGTGCCAGCAGTCGGAGGGGACAGGGGGTGAAAGATACGCAGTATTTT.

This clonotype showed up many times. The CDR3 region has the DNA TGTGCCAGCAGCCCCCTGAGGGGCTACGAGCAGTACTTC. Translation: CASSPLRGYEQYF. The chain employs TRBV7-9 and TRBJ2-7, with D tentatively TRBD1 or TRBD2 (5 bases each). Germline loops: CDR1 SEHNR, CDR2 FQNEAQ (reference sequence). Trimming pared 5 bases from V and 3 bases from J, leaving 11 bases between. The CDR3 runs 13 residues.

In regard to this clonotype: One end of the junction fails to match germline, which may point to a read error. The CDR3 bases are TGTGCCAACAGTACATTTGGGACTGCCTATGACTACACCTTC. This encodes CANSTFGTAYDYTF. The rearrangement uses TRBV13 and TRBJ1-2, with D perhaps matching TRBD1 (5 bases). The germline V gene has CDR1 PRHDT and CDR2 FYEKMQ (reference sequence). The length of the CDR3 is 14 residues.

Note on this clonotype: A junction boundary mismatches the germline segment, possibly from a read error. This chain joins TRBV11-3 and TRBJ1-2; 9 nucleotides align to TRBD1. The CDR3 has 15 amino acids. Per the germline V gene, CDR1 is SGHNT and CDR2 is YENEEA. CDR3 nucleotides: TGTGCCAGCAGCCCCCCGGGACAGGGATTGGATGGCAACACCTTC. Amino acid sequence: CASSPPGQGLDGNTF.

Details on this clonotype: No conserved phenylalanine or tryptophan ends this CDR3, so it is likely a read error. This rearrangement joins TRBV7-8 to TRBJ1-1; tentative D call: TRBD1 (5 bases). Germline V gene data show CDR1 as SGHVS and CDR2 as FQNEAQ. The CDR3 spans 14 residues. CDR3 sequence reads: CANSLTGSWGTAFL. In nucleotides, the CDR3 is TGTGCCAACAGCTTAACAGGCTCGTGGGGCACCGCTTTCCTT.

Note on this clonotype: The junction departs from germline at one end; a sequencing error may be responsible. The chain is built from TRBV5-6 and TRBJ2-1; D possibly corresponds to TRBD2 (7 bases). The CDR3 is made up of 17 amino acids. CDR1 and CDR2 (germline): SGHDT, YYEEEE. CDR3: CASSLTGGGTPHREHFF. CDR3 sequence (DNA): TGTGCCAGCAGCTTGACGGGGGGCGGGACCCCACATAGGGAGCATTTCTTC. The whole variable domain, filled in from reference TRBV5-6 and TRBJ2-1, reads DAGVTQSPTHLIKTRGQQVTLRCSPKSGHDTVSWYQQALGQGPQFIFQYYEEEERQRGNFPDRFSGHQFPNYSSELNVNALLLGDSALYLCASSLTGGGTPHREHFFGPGTRLTVL.

Remarks on this clonotype: A much larger clone lies one base from this, so it may be a read error. The chain has TRBV29-1 and TRBJ1-2, with D tentatively TRBD1 (6 bases). Germline V gene data show CDR1 as SQVTM and CDR2 as ANQGSEA. This CDR3 is 13 amino acids long. V was shortened by 5 bases and J by 4 bases, with 14 bases between the two germline ends. The DNA for the CDR3 is TGCAGCGTTCTCGACAGGCAAGGCTATGGCTACACCTTC. It yields the protein CSVLDRQGYGYTF.

Ten or more counts support this clonotype. The chain recombines TRBV12-3 or TRBV12-4 with TRBJ2-3; a possible D gene is TRBD2 (6 bases). The CDR3 length is 16 residues. V was trimmed by 6 bases and J by 0 bases, leaving 16 bases between them. The CDR3 DNA reads as TGTGCCAGCAGACGGGGACTCCATCCTAGCACAGATACGCAGTATTTT. It translates to CASRRGLHPSTDTQYF.

As to this clonotype: Its ends do not fully match the called genes, so a read error is possible. The chain has TRBV7-8 and TRBJ1-6, with TRBD1 as a possible D gene (5 bases). Germline CDR1 is SGHVS and CDR2 is FQNEAQ. The CDR3 is made up of 14 amino acids. CDR3 sequence (DNA): TGTGCCAGCAGCTTAGGACAGCATAATTTACCCCTCCACTTT. This translates into CASSLGQHNLPLHF.

At least ten counts were recorded for this clonotype. The chain joins TRBV11-2 to TRBJ2-1; D may match TRBD1 or TRBD2 (6 bases each). The CDR3 sequence is 17 residues long. V gave up 5 bases and J gave up 0 bases, with 17 bases separating them. The germline CDR1 and CDR2 sequences are SGHAT and FQNNGV. CDR3 sequence: CASSLRGGGSSYNEQFF. In nucleotides, the CDR3 is TGTGCCAGCAGCCTAAGAGGAGGGGGGAGCTCCTACAATGAGCAGTTCTTC.

With regard to this clonotype: A read error may explain this, as a much larger clone is one base away. CDR3 sequence (DNA): TGTGCCAGCATTTACTCCAGGGGGACCAGCTCCTACAATGAGCAGTTCTTC. As protein: CASIYSRGTSSYNEQFF. J is TRBJ2-1 and V is TRBV6-5; 7 bases map to TRBD1. This CDR3 has 17 residues. CDR1 and CDR2 (germline): MNHEY, SVGAGI.

Many counts were recorded for this clonotype. V is TRBV6-5 and J is TRBJ2-7; TRBD1 agrees at 7 bases. CDR1 and CDR2 (germline): MNHEY, SVGAGI. This CDR3 has 15 residues. Losses at the gene ends were 0 bases for V and 3 bases for J; bases not matched to a gene: 5. The CDR3 DNA sequence: TGTGCCAGCAGTTACTCGAGACAGGGAATCTACGAGCAGTACTTC. Translated, it gives CASSYSRQGIYEQYF.

Note on this clonotype: Since a much larger clone is just one base distant, this may be a read error. The chain joins TRBV4-3 to TRBJ1-4; D gene unclear. Trimming cost V 4 bases and J 8 bases, with 14 bases left between them. Germline V gene sequence: CDR1 LGHNA, CDR2 YSLEER. The CDR3 spans 14 residues. In DNA form, the CDR3 reads TGCGCCAGCAGCCCAGAGGACCTGTGGGAAAAACTGTTTTTT. Translating it yields CASSPEDLWEKLFF.

Points on this clonotype: One end of the junction is discordant with germline, which a read error may explain. The V and J genes are TRBV30 and TRBJ2-7; D possibly corresponds to TRBD2 (5 bases). The CDR3 extends over 11 amino acids. Per the germline V gene, CDR1 is GTSNPN and CDR2 is SVGIG (reference sequence). CDR3 in DNA: TGTGCCTGGAGTGCCGACTACGAGCAGCATTTC. Its protein product is CAWSADYEQHF.

Many counts were recorded for this clonotype. The V and J genes are TRBV11-3 and TRBJ2-2, with D possibly TRBD2 on 5 matching bases. CDR3 length equals 14 residues. V was clipped by 8 bases and J by 1 base, with 11 bases between them. Germline CDR1 and CDR2: SGHNT and YENEEA. Written as DNA, the CDR3 is TGTGCCAGCGAGGCGGGCCTGAACACCGGGGAGCTGTTTTTT. Translated, it gives CASEAGLNTGELFF.

This clonotype appeared a single time. This clone may be a read error of a much larger clone one base away. The rearrangement joins TRBV14 to TRBJ2-7; D is unclear. CDR1 SGHDN and CDR2 FVKESK come from the germline V gene. This CDR3 region has 11 residues. V lost 7 bases and J 4 bases, leaving 8 bases between the germline ends. CDR3 region: CASNRTYEQYF. CDR3 coding DNA: TGTGCCAGCAATCGGACGTACGAGCAGTACTTC. Together with reference TRBV14 and TRBJ2-7, the CDR3 gives the full variable domain: EAGVTQFPSHSVIEKGQTVTLRCDPISGHDNLYWYRRVMGKEIKFLLHFVKESKQDESGMPNNRFLAERTGGTYSTLKVQPAELEDSGVYFCASNRTYEQYFGPGTRLTVT.

Regarding this clonotype: The CDR3 carries no conserved terminal phenylalanine or tryptophan, so it likely arises from a read error. The rearrangement uses TRBV4-1 and TRBJ2-7, with TRBD2 matching 7 bases. The J call is uncertain, as TRBJ2-1 better fits the DNA end. Germline values: CDR1 MGHRA, CDR2 YSYEKL. The CDR3 covers 16 residues. CDR3 protein: CASSQEVGGGFYEQFL. For the CDR3, the DNA is TGCGCCAGCAGCCAAGAAGTCGGGGGAGGGTTCTACGAGCAGTTCTTA.

This clonotype came up once. This sequence may be a read error, since a much larger clone differs from it by one base. The CDR3 bases are TGCAGGGTTGCTGCCCTGGACTACGAGCAGTACTTC. It codes for CRVAALDYEQYF. The chain joins TRBV29-1 to TRBJ2-7; D remains unclear. Germline CDR1 SQVTM, CDR2 ANQGSEA. This CDR3 is 12 amino acids long.

This chain connects TRBV7-8 to TRBJ2-1, with 9 bases that match TRBD1. Germline CDR1 reads SGHVS; CDR2 reads FQNEAQ. This CDR3 has 15 amino acids. V was pared by 4 bases and J by 4 bases, with 5 bases of the junction left unmatched. The CDR3 loop is CASSSTGGAYNEQFF. For the CDR3, the DNA is TGTGCCAGCAGCTCCACAGGGGGCGCATACAATGAGCAGTTCTTC.